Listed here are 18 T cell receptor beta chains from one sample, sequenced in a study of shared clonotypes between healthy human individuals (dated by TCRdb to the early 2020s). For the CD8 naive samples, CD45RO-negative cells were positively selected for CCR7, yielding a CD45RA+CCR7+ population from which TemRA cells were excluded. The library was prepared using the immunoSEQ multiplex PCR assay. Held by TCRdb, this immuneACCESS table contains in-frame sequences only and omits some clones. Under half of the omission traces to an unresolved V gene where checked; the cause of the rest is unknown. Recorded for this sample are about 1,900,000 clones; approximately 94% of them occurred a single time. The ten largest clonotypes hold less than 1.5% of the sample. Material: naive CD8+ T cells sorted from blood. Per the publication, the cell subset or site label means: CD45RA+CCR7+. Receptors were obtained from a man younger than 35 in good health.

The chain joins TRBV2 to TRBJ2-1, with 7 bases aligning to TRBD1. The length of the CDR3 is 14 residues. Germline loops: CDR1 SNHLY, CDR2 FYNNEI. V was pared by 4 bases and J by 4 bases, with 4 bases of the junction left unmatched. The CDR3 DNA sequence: TGTGCCAGCAGTGGGTCACAGGGGTACAATGAGCAGTTCTTC. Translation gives CASSGSQGYNEQFF.

CDR3 in DNA: TGCGCCAGCAGCCAAGAGGGGGGGCGAGGGACAGATACGCAGTATTTT. It specifies CASSQEGGRGTDTQYF. The chain joins TRBV4-1 to TRBJ2-3; the D gene is possibly TRBD2 (7 bases). Germline V gene data show CDR1 as MGHRA and CDR2 as YSYEKL. The CDR3 runs 16 residues. V was shortened by 0 bases and J by 3 bases, with 13 bases between the two germline ends.

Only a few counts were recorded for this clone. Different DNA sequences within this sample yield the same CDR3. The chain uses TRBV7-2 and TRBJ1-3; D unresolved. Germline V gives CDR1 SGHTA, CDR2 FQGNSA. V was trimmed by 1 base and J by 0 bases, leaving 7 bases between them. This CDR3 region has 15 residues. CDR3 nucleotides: TGTGCCAGCAGCTTAGGCAGGAGCTCTGGAAACACCATATATTTT. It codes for CASSLGRSSGNTIYF. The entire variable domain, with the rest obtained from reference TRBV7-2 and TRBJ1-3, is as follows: GAGVSQSPSNKVTEKGKDVELRCDPISGHTALYWYRQSLGQGLEFLIYFQGNSAPDKSGLPSDRFSAERTGGSVSTLTIQRTQQEDSAVYLCASSLGRSSGNTIYFGEGSWLTVV.

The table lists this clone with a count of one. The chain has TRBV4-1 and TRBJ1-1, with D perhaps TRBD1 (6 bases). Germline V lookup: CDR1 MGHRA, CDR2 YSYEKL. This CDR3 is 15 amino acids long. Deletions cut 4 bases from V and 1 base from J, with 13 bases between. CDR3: CASSPGANQNTEAFF. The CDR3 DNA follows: TGCGCCAGCAGCCCGGGGGCAAACCAGAACACTGAAGCTTTCTTT.

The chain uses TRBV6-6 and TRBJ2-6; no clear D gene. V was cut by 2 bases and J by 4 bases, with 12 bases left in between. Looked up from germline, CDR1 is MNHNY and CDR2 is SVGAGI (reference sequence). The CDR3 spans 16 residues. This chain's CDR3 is CASSYDDISGANVLTF. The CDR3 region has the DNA TGTGCCAGCAGTTACGACGACATCTCGGGGGCCAACGTCCTGACTTTC.

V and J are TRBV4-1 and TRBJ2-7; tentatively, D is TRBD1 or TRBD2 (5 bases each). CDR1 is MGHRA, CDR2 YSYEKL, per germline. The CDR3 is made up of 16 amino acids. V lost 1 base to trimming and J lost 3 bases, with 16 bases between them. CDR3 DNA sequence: TGCGCCAGCAGCCAAGGTCCAAACGGGGCAAGCTACGAGCAGTACTTC. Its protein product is CASSQGPNGASYEQYF.

CDR3 region: CASSDYLTDAGGGYTF. The CDR3 nucleotides read TGTGCCAGCAGTGATTATCTCACCGACGCAGGCGGAGGCTACACCTTC. V is TRBV2 and J is TRBJ1-2; D gene unclear. The CDR3 runs to 16 residues. Trimming cost V 3 bases and J 8 bases, with 22 bases left between them. Germline CDR1 and CDR2: SNHLY and FYNNEI.

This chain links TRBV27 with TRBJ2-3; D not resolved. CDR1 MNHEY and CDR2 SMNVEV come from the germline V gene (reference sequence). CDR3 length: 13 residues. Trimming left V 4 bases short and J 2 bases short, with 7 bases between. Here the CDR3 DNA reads TGTGCCAGCAGTTCTAGTCTCACAGATACGCAGTATTTT. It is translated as CASSSSLTDTQYF.

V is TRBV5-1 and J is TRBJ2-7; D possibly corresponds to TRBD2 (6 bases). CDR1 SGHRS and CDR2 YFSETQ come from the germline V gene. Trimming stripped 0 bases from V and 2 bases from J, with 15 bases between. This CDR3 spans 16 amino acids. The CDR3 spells CASSLAGVRFPYEQYF. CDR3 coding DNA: TGCGCCAGCAGCTTGGCGGGGGTTAGATTCCCCTACGAGCAGTACTTC.

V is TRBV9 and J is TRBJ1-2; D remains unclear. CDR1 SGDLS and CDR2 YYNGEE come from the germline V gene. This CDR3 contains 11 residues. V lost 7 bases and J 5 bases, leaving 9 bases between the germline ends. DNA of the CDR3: TGTGCCAGCGCGGGCCGATATGGCTACACCTTC. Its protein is CASAGRYGYTF.

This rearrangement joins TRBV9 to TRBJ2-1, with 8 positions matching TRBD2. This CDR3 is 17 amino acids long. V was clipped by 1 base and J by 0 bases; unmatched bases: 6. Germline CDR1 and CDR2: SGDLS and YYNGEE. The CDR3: CASSVISSGSSYNEQFF. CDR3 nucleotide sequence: TGTGCCAGCAGCGTAATTTCGAGCGGGAGCTCCTACAATGAGCAGTTCTTC.

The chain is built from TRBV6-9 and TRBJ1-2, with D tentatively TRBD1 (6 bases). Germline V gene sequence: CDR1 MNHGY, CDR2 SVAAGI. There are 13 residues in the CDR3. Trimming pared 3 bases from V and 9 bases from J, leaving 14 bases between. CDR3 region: CASSYSDSGRYTF. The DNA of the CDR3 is TGTGCCAGCAGTTACTCGGACAGTGGGCGCTACACCTTC.

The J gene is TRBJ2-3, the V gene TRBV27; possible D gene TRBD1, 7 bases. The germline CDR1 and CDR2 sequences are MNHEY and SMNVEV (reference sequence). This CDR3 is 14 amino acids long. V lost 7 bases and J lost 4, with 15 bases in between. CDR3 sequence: CASTLGGGADTQYF. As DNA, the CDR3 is TGTGCCAGCACCCTAGGAGGGGGCGCAGATACGCAGTATTTT.

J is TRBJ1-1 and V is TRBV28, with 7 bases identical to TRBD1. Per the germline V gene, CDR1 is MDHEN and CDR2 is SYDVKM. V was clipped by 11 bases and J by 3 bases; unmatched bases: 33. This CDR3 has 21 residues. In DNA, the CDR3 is TGTGCCGTTTTACCCCGGGACAGTTTTGTCGTCGCTTTAGGATCCGACACTGAAGCTTTCTTT. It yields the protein CAVLPRDSFVVALGSDTEAFF. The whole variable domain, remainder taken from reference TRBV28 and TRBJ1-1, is DVKVTQSSRYLVKRTGEKVFLECVQDMDHENMFWYRQDPGLGLRLIYFSYDVKMKEKGDIPEGYSVSREKKERFSLILESASTNQTSMYLCAVLPRDSFVVALGSDTEAFFGQGTRLTVV.

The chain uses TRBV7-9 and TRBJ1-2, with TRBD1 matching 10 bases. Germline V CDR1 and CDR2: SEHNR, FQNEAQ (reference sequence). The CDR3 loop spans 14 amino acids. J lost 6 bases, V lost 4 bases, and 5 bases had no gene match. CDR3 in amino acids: CASSYGTGVNGYTF. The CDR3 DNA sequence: TGTGCCAGCAGCTACGGGACAGGGGTTAATGGCTACACCTTC.

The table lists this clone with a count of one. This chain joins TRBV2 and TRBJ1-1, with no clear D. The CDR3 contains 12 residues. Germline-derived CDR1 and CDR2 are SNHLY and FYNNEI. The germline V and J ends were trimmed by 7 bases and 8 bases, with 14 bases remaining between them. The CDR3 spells CASTWASWEAFF. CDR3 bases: TGTGCCAGCACCTGGGCCTCCTGGGAAGCTTTCTTT.

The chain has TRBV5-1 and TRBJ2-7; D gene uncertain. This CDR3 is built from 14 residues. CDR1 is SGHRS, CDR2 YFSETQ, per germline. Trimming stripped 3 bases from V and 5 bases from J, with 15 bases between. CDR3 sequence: CASSSRSLTHEQYF. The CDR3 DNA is TGCGCCAGCAGCTCGAGGAGCCTCACCCACGAGCAGTACTTC.

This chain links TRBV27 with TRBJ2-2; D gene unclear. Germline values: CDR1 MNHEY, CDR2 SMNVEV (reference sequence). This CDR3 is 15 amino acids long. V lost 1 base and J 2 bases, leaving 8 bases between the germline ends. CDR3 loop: CASSLYLGNTGELFF. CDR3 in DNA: TGTGCCAGCAGTTTATACCTGGGCAACACCGGGGAGCTGTTTTTT.